A single sample is the source of the 6 T cell receptor beta chains below, sequenced in a study of blood T cell repertoires in COVID-19. This table comes from immunoSEQ multiplex PCR, and its TCRdb copy is limited to in-frame clones, with some not included. The table lists some 220,000 clones, 80% to 95% of them singletons. Source material: peripheral blood. These receptors all stem from a man aged 25-45 years with COVID-19, enrolled during active disease.

The V gene is TRBV2, the J gene TRBJ1-5; 7 bases agree with TRBD1. The V gene end was trimmed by 6 bases and the J gene end by 7 bases; junction bases not matched to a gene: 6. The CDR3 length is 13 residues. The germline gives CDR1 SNHLY, CDR2 FYNNEI. CDR3 nucleotides: TGTGCCAGCAGGTGGCAGGGGGACCAGCCCCAGCATTTT. It yields the protein CASRWQGDQPQHF. Variable domain in full (rest from reference TRBV2 and TRBJ1-5): EPEVTQTPSHQVTQMGQEVILRCVPISNHLYFYWYRQILGQKVEFLVSFYNNEISEKSEIFDDQFSVERPDGSNFTLKIRSTKLEDSAMYFCASRWQGDQPQHFGDGTRLSIL.

CDR3 residues: CASSQGVAVQETQYF. Here the CDR3 DNA reads TGCGCCAGCAGCCAAGGTGTAGCGGTACAAGAGACCCAGTACTTC. The gene calls are TRBV4-1 and TRBJ2-5; maybe TRBD2 (6 bases). Trimming stripped 1 base from V and 2 bases from J, with 11 bases between. The CDR3 has 15 residues. Germline loops: CDR1 MGHRA, CDR2 YSYEKL.

This chain uses TRBV7-3 with TRBJ2-2, with 12 bases fitting TRBD2. This CDR3 contains 19 residues. Losses at the gene ends were 5 bases for V and 6 bases for J; bases not matched to a gene: 16. Germline CDR1 SGHTA, CDR2 FQGTGA. CDR3 DNA sequence: TGTGCCAGCAGCCCCGGGTCTAGCGGGGGGGTGGCCCTTGCCGGGGAGCTGTTTTTT. Translated, it gives CASSPGSSGGVALAGELFF.

The CDR3, as DNA: TGTGCCAGCAGCCCCCGGACAGGGGGCTACACTGAAGCTTTCTTT. Translated: CASSPRTGGYTEAFF. This sequence joins TRBV3-1 (or the pseudogene TRBV3-2) and TRBJ1-1, with TRBD1 matching over 11 bases. This CDR3 has 15 amino acids. Germline values: CDR1 LGHDT, CDR2 YNNKEL (reference sequence). V shed 4 bases and J 3 bases; nucleotides not matched to a gene: 4.

V usage is TRBV30 and J usage is TRBJ1-3; D ambiguous. CDR3 size: 13 residues. CDR1 is GTSNPN and CDR2 is SVGIG in the germline V gene (reference sequence). Trimming stripped 5 bases from V and 4 bases from J, with 12 bases between. Here the CDR3 reads CAWSSLAGNTIYF. In nucleotides, the CDR3 is TGTGCCTGGTCCTCTCTGGCCGGAAACACCATATATTTT.

This clone was picked up a small number of times. The chain couples TRBV27 to TRBJ2-7, with D possibly being TRBD1 (6 bases). CDR1 and CDR2 from the germline V gene are MNHEY and SMNVEV (reference sequence). CDR3 length: 15 residues. V lost 5 bases to trimming and J lost 1 base, with 15 bases between them. CDR3 amino acids: CASSPDIGQSYEQYF. CDR3 sequence (DNA): TGTGCCAGCAGTCCCGACATAGGACAGTCCTACGAGCAGTACTTC.